This TCR beta chain was obtained from a study of blood T cell repertoires in COVID-19. As for the study in general: The analysed material was cDNA or gDNA that came from T cells, B-cell-depleted T cells, or PBMCs.

Trimming cost V 4 bases and J 4 bases; bases outside gene matches: 6. The germline gives CDR1 SGHAT, CDR2 FQNNGV. The CDR3 is 16 residues long. Some clones are missing from TCRdb's copy, which holds only in-frame ones; the method was immunoSEQ multiplex PCR. This table holds 250,000 to 300,000 clones, 86% found once. Patients in Seattle were enrolled during active infection, then followed longitudinally. Sequencing was done on a sample of peripheral blood. The V and J genes are TRBV11-2 and TRBJ2-5; 13 nucleotides agree with TRBD2. This sequence originates from a woman in her twenties or thirties with COVID-19, enrolled during active disease. CDR3 amino acids: CASSSTSGGPAETQYF. The CDR3 nucleotides read TGTGCCAGCAGCTCGACTAGCGGGGGGCCAGCAGAGACCCAGTACTTC.